The rows below give T cell receptor beta chains drawn from one sample of a study of T cell repertoires in ileal Crohn's disease. Method: immunoSEQ multiplex PCR; TCRdb's copy keeps in-frame clones and lacks some. The data hold 7,300 or so clones, with about 92% observed a single time. Sample: ileal tissue. The source of these receptors is an adult with Crohn's disease. Both conserved end residues are part of each CDR3. The D gene is left open where the match is weak. The size of a clone is reported for some rows only, either as once, few or many, or as a class for expanded clones.

>NA|NA|TRBV5-6|TRBJ2-3
TGTGCCAGCAGCTTCTTCTTTATAGATACAGATACGCAGTATTTT
CASSFFFIDTDTQYF
>TRBD2|NA|TRBV10-3|TRBJ2-2
TGTGCCATCAGTTCTCGGGAGGACGCCGGGGAGCTGTTTTTT
CAISSREDAGELFF
>NA|once|TRBV28|TRBJ2-3
TGTGCCAGCAGTTCTGTCAGGGACACAGATACGCAGTATTTT
CASSSVRDTDTQYF
>TRBD1|NA|TRBV6-1|TRBJ1-4
TGCGCCACTTCCCTGGGACAGATAAATGAAAAACTGTTTTTT
CATSLGQINEKLFF
>TRBD1|NA|TRBV18|TRBJ1-1
TGTGTGAGCTCCCAGGGGGTGAACACTGAAGCTTTCTTT
CVSSQGVNTEAFF
>TRBD1|NA|TRBV18|TRBJ1-1
TGTGCCAGCGGACAGGGGGTAAACACTGAAGCTTTCTTT
CASGQGVNTEAFF
>TRBD1|NA|TRBV10-2|TRBJ1-5
TGCGCCAGCAGTGAGGGGCAGGGGGCGTTCAATCAGCCCCAGCATTTT
CASSEGQGAFNQPQHF
>TRBD1|NA|TRBV5-1|TRBJ1-6
TGCGCCAGCAGCCATGGGACAGGGGAAAATTCACCCCTCCACTTT
CASSHGTGENSPLHF
>TRBD1|NA|TRBV15|TRBJ1-4
TGTGCCACCAGCACGGGGGACAGGGGGCTTCTAAAAAAACTGTTTTTT
CATSTGDRGLLKKLFF
>TRBD2|NA|TRBV2|TRBJ2-1
TGTGCCAGCAGTGAGACTAGCGGGAGGGTTAGTGAGCAGTTCTTC
CASSETSGRVSEQFF
>NA|NA|TRBV5-6|TRBJ2-7
TGTGCCAGCAGCTCGTATCACGAGCAGTACTTC
CASSSYHEQYF
>NA|NA|TRBV5-1|TRBJ1-1
TGCGCCAGCAGCTTGGGTATAAACTTTGCGAGAGCTTTCTTT
CASSLGINFARAFF
>TRBD1|NA|TRBV2|TRBJ2-3
TGTGCCAGCAGAACCGGGACAGGGGCAACAGATACGCAGTATTTT
CASRTGTGATDTQYF
>NA|NA|TRBV19|TRBJ2-6
TGTGCCAGTAGTCCGGTCTCTGGGGCCAACGTCCTGACTTTC
CASSPVSGANVLTF
>TRBD2|NA|TRBV5-6|TRBJ2-5
TGTGCCAGCAGCCCACCCCGGCCTAGCGGGAGCATCCCAGAGACCCAGTACTTC
CASSPPRPSGSIPETQYF